The T cell receptor beta chain under discussion was sequenced for a study of post-analysis software for immune sequencing data. Across the whole study: Courses of disease covered relapsing-remitting, secondary progressive and progressive-relapsing multiple sclerosis.

For this clonotype: Its antigen is unknown.

Unique molecular identifiers were carried by the TCR beta cDNA libraries. Around 460,000 cDNA molecules came from around 1 to 10 million T cells. TCRdb re-analysed the PCR reads in MiXCR, keeping a single row per CDR3 protein. Among about 820,000 distinct CDR3 sequences listed, about 57% were seen once. Findings and caveats of the study: A significant reduction in normalized Chao1 diversity was observed in multiple sclerosis patients versus controls. Under F measure analysis, samples from one preparation batch co-clustered strongly. Five or six TRBV segments, TRBV5-6, TRBV5-1 and TRBV20-1 among them, were found more frequent in patients than controls.

Germline loops: CDR1 SQVTM, CDR2 ANQGSEA. V lost 4 bases and J lost 7, with 10 bases in between. This CDR3 has 11 residues. This TCR derives from a girl under 18 with multiple sclerosis. The J gene is TRBJ2-5, the V gene TRBV29-1; D is perhaps TRBD1 (5 bases). Sequencing was carried out using blood. The CDR3 bases are TGCAGCGTTGTGCAGGGTGGGACCCAGTACTTC. This encodes CSVVQGGTQYF.